This T cell receptor (beta chain) was found in a study of blood T cell repertoires in COVID-19. Overall study context: From T cells, B-cell-depleted T cells, or PBMCs came the material, which was cDNA or gDNA.

This clone occurred once. Authors' analysis steps: It was from reference gene primer amplification that nucleated cell counts were estimated. The protocol was immunoSEQ multiplex PCR, while the TCRdb copy is restricted to in-frame clones and leaves out a portion. V and J calls and clone size come straight from that table; D and trimming were deduced from the DNA. The sample yields about 220,000 clones, 70% to 90% seen once. The germline gives CDR1 SGHTA, CDR2 FQGNSA. The ends were cut back, 5 bases at V and 4 bases at J, with 13 bases in the middle. The CDR3 spans 14 residues. The source is a woman aged 70-85 years with COVID-19, enrolled during active disease. What was sequenced was peripheral blood. The chain joins TRBV7-2 to TRBJ2-3; D is uncertain. As DNA, the CDR3 is TGTGCCAGCAGCCGCGGCGCCTATTCAGATACGCAGTATTTT. Its protein is CASSRGAYSDTQYF.